This T cell receptor (delta chain) was obtained from a study of γδ T cells in repeated Plasmodium falciparum infection. Looking at the study overall: Four controlled malaria infections with P. falciparum NF54 spanned 644 days. General study results and limits: Compared with Australian children, Malian Vdelta2-negative repertoires seemed more clonal, less diverse, less shared. Many TCRgamma sequences overlapped between individuals in stable Vgamma9/Vdelta2+ repertoires.

Germline V CDR1 and CDR2: TSWWSYY, QGS. There are 13 residues in the CDR3. The V and J ends lost 7 bases and 10 bases respectively, with 19 bases between them. Flow sorting of PBMC yielded separate Vgamma9/Vdelta2+ and Vdelta2-negative gammadelta T cell populations for bulk repertoire analysis. Each sorted gammadelta sample had TRG and TRD chains sequenced. TCRdb re-called the multiplex PCR reads through CATT. The sample includes 40,000 to 55,000 delta-chain clones, 1.9% of them seen just once. In this sample, this clone turned up a few times. Antigen unknown. TCRdb has a much larger clone's protein, which differs at residue 4 from the translation of this DNA, likely because of a read error; what is shown is the protein translated from the DNA.

This TCR was recovered from a pool of human donors (malaria-infected and uninfected, not separated). The chain carries TRDV1 and TRDJ1; D perhaps matches TRDD3 (6 bases). The J gene, absent from TCRdb, was called here by matching the DNA to germline. The sequencing input was gamma-delta T cells from blood. The CDR3 is CALELGGGDGLIF. The CDR3 DNA sequence: TGTGCTCTTGAGCTTGGCGGTGGGGATGGACTCATCTTT.